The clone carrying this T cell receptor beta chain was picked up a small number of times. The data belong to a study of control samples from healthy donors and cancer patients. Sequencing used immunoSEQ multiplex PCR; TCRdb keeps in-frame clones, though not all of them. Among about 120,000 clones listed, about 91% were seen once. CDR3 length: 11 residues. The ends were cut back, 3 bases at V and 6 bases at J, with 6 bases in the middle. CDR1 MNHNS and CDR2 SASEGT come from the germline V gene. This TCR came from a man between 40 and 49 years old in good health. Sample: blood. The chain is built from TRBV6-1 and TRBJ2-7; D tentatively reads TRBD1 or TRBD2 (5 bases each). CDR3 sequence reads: CASSDGTEQYF. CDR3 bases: TGTGCCAGCAGTGATGGGACCGAGCAGTACTTC.